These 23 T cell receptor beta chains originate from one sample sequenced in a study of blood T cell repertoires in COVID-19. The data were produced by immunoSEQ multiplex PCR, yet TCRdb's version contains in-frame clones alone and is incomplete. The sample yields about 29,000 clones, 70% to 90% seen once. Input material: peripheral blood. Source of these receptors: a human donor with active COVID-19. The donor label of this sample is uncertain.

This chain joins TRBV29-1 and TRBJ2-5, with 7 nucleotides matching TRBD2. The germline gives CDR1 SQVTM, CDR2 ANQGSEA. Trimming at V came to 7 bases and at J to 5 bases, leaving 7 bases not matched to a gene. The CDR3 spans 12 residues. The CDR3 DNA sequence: TGCAGCGGGCGGGAGAGAGTTGAGACCCAGTACTTC. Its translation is CSGRERVETQYF.

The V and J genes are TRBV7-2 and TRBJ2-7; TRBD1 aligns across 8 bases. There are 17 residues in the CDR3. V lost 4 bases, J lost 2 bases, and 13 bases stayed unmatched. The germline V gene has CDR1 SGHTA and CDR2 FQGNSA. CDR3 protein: CASSSGQGAGGAYEQYF. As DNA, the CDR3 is TGTGCCAGCAGCTCCGGTCAGGGGGCGGGTGGGGCCTACGAGCAGTACTTC.

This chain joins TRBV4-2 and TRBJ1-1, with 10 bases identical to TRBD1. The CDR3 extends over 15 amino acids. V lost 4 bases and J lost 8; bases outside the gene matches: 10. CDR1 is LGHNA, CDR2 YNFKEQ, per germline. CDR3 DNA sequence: TGTGCCAGCAGCCCCGCCCAGTGGACAGGGGGGGAAGCTTTCTTT. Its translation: CASSPAQWTGGEAFF.

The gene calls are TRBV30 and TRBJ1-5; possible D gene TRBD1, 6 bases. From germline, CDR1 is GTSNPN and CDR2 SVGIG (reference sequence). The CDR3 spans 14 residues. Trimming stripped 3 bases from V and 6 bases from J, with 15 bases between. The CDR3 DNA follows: TGTGCCTGGAGAATGGGGGCCGCAGGTCAGCCCCAGCATTTT. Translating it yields CAWRMGAAGQPQHF.

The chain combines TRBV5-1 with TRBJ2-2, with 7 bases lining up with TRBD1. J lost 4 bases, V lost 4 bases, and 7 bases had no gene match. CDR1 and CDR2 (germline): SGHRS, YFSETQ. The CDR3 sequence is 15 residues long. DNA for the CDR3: TGCGCCAGCAGCCCGACAGGGTGGGGCACCGGGGAGCTGTTTTTT. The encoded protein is CASSPTGWGTGELFF.

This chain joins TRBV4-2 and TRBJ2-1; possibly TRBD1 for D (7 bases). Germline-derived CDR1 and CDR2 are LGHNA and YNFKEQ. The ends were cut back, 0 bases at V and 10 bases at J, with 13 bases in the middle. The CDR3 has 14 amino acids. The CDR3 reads CASSQEEGAGEQFF. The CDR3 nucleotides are TGTGCCAGCAGCCAAGAGGAGGGGGCGGGGGAGCAGTTCTTC.

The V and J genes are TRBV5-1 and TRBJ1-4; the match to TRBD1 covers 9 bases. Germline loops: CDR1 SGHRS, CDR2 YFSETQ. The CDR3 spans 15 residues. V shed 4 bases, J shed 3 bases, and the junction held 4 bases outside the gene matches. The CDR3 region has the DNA TGCGCCAGCAGCGAACAGGGGGCTGCTAATGAAAAACTGTTTTTT. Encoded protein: CASSEQGAANEKLFF.

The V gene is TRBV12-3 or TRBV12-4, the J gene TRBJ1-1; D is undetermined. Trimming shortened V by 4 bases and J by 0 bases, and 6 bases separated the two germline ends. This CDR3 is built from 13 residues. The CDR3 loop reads CASSSTLNTEAFF. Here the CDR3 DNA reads TGTGCCAGCAGTTCAACACTGAACACTGAAGCTTTCTTT.

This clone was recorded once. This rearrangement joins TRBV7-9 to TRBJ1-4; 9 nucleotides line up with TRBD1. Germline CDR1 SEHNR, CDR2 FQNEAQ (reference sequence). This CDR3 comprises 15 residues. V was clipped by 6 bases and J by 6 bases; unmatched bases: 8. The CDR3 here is CASSRGQGWDEKLFF. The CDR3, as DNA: TGTGCCAGCAGTCGGGGACAGGGCTGGGATGAAAAACTGTTTTTT. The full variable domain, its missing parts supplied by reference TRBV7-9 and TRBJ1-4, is DTGVSQNPRHKITKRGQNVTFRCDPISEHNRLYWYRQTLGQGPEFLTYFQNEAQLEKSRLLSDRFSAERPKGSFSTLEIQRTEQGDSAMYLCASSRGQGWDEKLFFGSGTQLSVL.

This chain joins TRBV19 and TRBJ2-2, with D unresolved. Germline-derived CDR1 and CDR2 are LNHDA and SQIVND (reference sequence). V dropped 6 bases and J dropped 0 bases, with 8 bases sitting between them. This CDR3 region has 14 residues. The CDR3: CASRGSTNTGELFF. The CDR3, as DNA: TGTGCCAGTAGGGGCAGTACGAACACCGGGGAGCTGTTTTTT.

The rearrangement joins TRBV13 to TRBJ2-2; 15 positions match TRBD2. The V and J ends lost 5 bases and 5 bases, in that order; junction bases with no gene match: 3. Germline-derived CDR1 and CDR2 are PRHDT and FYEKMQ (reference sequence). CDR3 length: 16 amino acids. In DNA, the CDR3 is TGTGCCAGCAGCCGGACTAGCGGGAGGGAGACCGGGGAGCTGTTTTTT. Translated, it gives CASSRTSGRETGELFF. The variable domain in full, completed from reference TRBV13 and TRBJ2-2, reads AAGVIQSPRHLIKEKRETATLKCYPIPRHDTVYWYQQGPGQDPQFLISFYEKMQSDKGSIPDRFSAQQFSDYHSELNMSSLELGDSALYFCASSRTSGRETGELFFGEGSRLTVL.

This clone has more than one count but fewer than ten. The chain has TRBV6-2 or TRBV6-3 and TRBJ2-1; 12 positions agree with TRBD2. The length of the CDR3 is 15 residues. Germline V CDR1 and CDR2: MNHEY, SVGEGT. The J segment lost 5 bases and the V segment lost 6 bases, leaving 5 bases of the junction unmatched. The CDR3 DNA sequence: TGTGCCAGCAGCCTTGGACTAGCGGGAAACAATGAGCAGTTCTTC. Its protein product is CASSLGLAGNNEQFF.

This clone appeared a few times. This CDR3 is CASSQEVRVGNQPQHF. The DNA for the CDR3 is TGTGCCAGCAGCCAAGAGGTCAGGGTGGGCAATCAGCCCCAGCATTTT. V is TRBV4-2 and J is TRBJ1-5; D is possibly TRBD1 (5 bases). V was clipped by 0 bases and J by 2 bases, with 11 bases between them. CDR3 length equals 16 residues. The germline CDR1 and CDR2 sequences are LGHNA and YNFKEQ.

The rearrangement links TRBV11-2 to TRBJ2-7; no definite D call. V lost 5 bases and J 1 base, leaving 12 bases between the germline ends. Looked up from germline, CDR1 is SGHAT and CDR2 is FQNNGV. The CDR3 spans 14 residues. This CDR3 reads CASSPHQASYEQYF. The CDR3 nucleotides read TGTGCCAGCAGCCCCCACCAGGCGTCCTACGAGCAGTACTTC.

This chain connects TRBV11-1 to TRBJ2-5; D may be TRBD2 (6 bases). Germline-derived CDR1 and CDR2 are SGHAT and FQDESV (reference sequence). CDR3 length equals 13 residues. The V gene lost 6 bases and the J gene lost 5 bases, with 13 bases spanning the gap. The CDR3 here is CASSYGGSETQYF. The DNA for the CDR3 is TGTGCCAGCAGTTACGGGGGTTCGGAGACCCAGTACTTC.

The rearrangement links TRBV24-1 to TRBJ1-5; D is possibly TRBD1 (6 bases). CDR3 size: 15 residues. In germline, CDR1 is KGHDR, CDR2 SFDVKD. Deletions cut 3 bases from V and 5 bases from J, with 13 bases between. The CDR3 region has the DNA TGTGCCACCAGTGATCCCGCCGAGGGGGATCAGCCCCAGCATTTT. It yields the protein CATSDPAEGDQPQHF.

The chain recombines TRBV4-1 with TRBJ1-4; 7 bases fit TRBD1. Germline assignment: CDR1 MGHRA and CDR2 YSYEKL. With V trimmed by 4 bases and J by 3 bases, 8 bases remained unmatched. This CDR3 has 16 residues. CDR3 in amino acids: CASSRTGDRSNEKLFF. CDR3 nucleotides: TGCGCCAGCAGCCGGACTGGGGACAGATCTAATGAAAAACTGTTTTTT.

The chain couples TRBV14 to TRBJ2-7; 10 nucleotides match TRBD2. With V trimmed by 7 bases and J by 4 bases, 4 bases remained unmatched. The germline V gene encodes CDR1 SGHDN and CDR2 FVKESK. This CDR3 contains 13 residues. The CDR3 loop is CASKVAGGYEQYF. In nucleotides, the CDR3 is TGTGCCAGCAAGGTAGCGGGGGGATACGAGCAGTACTTC.

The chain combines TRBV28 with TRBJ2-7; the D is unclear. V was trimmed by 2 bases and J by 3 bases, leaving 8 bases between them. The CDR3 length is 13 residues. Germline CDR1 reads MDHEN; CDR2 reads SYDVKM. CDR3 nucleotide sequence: TGTGCCAGCAGTTTAGGGCCGAGCTACGAGCAGTACTTC. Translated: CASSLGPSYEQYF.

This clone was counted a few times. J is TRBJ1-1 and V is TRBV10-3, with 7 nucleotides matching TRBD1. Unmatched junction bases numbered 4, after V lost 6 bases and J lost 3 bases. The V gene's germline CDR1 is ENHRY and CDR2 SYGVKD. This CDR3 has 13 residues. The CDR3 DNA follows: TGTGCCATCAGGGGAACAGGGGACACTGAAGCTTTCTTT. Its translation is CAIRGTGDTEAFF.

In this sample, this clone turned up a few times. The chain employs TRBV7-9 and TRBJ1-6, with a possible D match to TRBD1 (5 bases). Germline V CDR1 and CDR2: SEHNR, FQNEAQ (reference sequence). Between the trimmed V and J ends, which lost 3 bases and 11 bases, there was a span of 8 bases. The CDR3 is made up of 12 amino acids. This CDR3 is CASSFQGTPLHF. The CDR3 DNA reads TGTGCCAGCAGCTTTCAGGGTACACCCCTCCACTTT.

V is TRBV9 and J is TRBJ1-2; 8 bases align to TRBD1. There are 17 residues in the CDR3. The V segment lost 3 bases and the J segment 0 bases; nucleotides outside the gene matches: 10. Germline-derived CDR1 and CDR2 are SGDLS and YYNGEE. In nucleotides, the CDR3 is TGTGCCAGCAGCGCCACCCGGACAGGGCAGACTAACTATGGCTACACCTTC. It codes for CASSATRTGQTNYGYTF.

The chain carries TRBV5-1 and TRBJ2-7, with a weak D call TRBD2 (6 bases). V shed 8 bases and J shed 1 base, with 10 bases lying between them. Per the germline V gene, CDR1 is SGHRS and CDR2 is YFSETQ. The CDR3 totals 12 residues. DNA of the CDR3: TGCGCCAGTCGAGGAGGGTCCTACGAGCAGTACTTC. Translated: CASRGGSYEQYF.